Reported below is one TCR beta chain. The antigen is unknown. This sample was included in a study of CD4+ T cells in melanoma. Study results and limitations: Reportedly, melanoma neoantigen-specific CD4+ T cells showed varied differentiation states.

Assay: immunoSEQ multiplex PCR; the TCRdb copy retains only in-frame clones and omits some. Of around 55,000 clones in the sample, nearly 70% are singletons; the top ten hold roughly 4.9%. The CDR3 sequence is 14 residues long. CDR1 is SGHRS and CDR2 is YFSETQ in the germline V gene. Trimming stripped 0 bases from V and 4 bases from J, with 7 bases between. This TCR came from a human donor with melanoma. The sequenced sample was tumor tissue. The gene calls are TRBV5-1 and TRBJ2-2, with unresolved D. CDR3 loop: CASSLGLSTGELFF. The CDR3 nucleotides are TGCGCCAGCAGCTTGGGGTTAAGCACCGGGGAGCTGTTTTTT.